This T cell receptor beta chain came from a study of cytomegalovirus exposure and HLA in healthy donors. Whole-study results and caveats: Follow-up analysis later connected one missense variant in DCLRE1C with trimming of TCR beta V- and J-genes. The authors considered a cluster of highly shared sequence variants likely to be a sequencing artifact. Specificity of three CMV-associated chains for CMV antigens was verified in vitro. Whilst most TCR sequences proved rare, a subset of public TCRs occurred across many donors.

Points on this clone: As yet, its antigen is unknown.

V shed 4 bases, J shed 9 bases, and the junction held 2 bases outside the gene matches. The CDR3 spans 13 residues. Germline lookup yields CDR1 MNHEY and CDR2 SMNVEV (reference sequence). The primer mix had 60 Vbeta and 13 Jbeta primers. Profiling relied on immunoSEQ multiplex PCR, and the TCRdb table lists in-frame clones only, not all of them. This sample yields about 110,000 clones, of which approximately 72% are seen a single time; roughly 8.2% belongs to the top ten. The TCR sequence derives from a woman between 40 and 55 years old in good health and CMV-seropositive. The chain is built from TRBV27 and TRBJ2-5; 13 nucleotides align to TRBD2. Material: PBMCs. This chain's CDR3 is CASSSGLAGSQYF. The CDR3 region has the DNA TGTGCCAGCAGTTCGGGACTAGCGGGATCCCAGTACTTC.